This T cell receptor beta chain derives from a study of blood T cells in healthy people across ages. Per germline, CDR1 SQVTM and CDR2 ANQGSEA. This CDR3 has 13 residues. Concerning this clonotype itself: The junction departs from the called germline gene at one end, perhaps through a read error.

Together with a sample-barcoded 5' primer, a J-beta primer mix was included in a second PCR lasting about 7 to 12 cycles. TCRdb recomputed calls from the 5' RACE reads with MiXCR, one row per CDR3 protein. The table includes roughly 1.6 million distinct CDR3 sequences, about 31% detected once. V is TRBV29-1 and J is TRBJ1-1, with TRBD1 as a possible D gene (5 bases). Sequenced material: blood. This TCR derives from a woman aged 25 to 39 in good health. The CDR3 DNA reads TGCTGCGTTGAAGGCCCCAGGGACACTGAAGCTTTCTTT. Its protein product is CCVEGPRDTEAFF.